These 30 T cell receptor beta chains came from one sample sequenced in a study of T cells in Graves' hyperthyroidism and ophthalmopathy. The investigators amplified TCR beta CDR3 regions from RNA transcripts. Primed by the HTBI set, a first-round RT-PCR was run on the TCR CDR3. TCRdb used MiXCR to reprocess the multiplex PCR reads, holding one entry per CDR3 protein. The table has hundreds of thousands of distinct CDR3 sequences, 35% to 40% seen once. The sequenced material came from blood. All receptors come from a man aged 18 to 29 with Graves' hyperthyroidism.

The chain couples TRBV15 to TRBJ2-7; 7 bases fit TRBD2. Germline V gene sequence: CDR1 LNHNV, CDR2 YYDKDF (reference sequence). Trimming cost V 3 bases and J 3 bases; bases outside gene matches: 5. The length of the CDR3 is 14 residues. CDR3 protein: CATSSPGTNYEQYF. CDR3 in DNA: TGTGCCACCAGCAGCCCTGGGACTAACTACGAGCAGTACTTC.

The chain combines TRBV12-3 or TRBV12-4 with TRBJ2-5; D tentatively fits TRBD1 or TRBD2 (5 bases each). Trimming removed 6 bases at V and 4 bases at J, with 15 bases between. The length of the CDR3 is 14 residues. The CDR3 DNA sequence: TGTGCCAGCAGACCTACACTTGGGGGAGAGACCCAGTACTTC. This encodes CASRPTLGGETQYF.

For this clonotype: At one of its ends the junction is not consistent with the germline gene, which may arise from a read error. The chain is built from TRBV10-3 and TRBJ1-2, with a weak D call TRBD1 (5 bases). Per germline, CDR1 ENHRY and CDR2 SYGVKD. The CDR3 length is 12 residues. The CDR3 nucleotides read TGTGTCATCAGTCAGGGAACCTATGGCTACACCTTC. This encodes CVISQGTYGYTF.

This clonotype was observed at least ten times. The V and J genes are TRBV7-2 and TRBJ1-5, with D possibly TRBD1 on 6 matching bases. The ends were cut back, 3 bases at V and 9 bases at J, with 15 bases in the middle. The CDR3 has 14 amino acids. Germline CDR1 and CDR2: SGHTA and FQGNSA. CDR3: CASSFHRDDVPQHF. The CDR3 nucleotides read TGTGCCAGCAGCTTCCACAGGGACGACGTGCCCCAGCATTTT.

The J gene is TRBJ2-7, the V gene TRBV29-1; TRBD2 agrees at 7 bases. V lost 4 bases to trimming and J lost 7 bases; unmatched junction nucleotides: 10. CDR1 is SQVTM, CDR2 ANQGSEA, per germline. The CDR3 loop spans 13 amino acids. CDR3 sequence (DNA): TGCAGCGTTGCCCAGGGAGGGCTGGGTGAGCAGTACTTC. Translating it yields CSVAQGGLGEQYF.

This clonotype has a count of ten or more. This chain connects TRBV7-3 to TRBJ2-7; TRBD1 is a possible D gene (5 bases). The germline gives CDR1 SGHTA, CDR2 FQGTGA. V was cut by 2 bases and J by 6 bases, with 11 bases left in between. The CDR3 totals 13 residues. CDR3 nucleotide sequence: TGTGCCAGCAGCTTACGCAGGGATGGCGAGCAGTACTTC. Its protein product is CASSLRRDGEQYF.

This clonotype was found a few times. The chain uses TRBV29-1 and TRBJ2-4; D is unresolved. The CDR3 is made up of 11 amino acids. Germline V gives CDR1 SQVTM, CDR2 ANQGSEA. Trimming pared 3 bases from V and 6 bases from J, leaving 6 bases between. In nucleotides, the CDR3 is TGCAGCGTTGAGGTCGGAAACATTCAGTACTTC. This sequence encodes CSVEVGNIQYF.

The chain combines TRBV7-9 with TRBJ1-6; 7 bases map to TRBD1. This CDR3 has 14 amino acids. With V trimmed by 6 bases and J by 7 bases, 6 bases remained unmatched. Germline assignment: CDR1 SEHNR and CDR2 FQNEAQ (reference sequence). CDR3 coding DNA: TGTGCCAGCAGATCGGGACAGATGAATTCACCCCTCCACTTT. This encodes CASRSGQMNSPLHF.

The CDR3 nucleotides read TGTGCCAGTAAGGAGGTGTTTACCTATGGCTACACCTTC. Protein: CASKEVFTYGYTF. V gene TRBV10-3 combines with J gene TRBJ1-2, with D unresolved. The V and J ends lost 10 bases and 4 bases respectively, with 16 bases between them. The CDR3 covers 13 residues. From germline, CDR1 is ENHRY and CDR2 SYGVKD.

Here the CDR3 reads CASSARDGGINQPQHF. The CDR3 DNA follows: TGTGCCAGCAGTGCTAGAGATGGGGGGATTAATCAGCCCCAGCATTTT. This chain uses TRBV25-1 with TRBJ1-5, with a weak D call TRBD1 (5 bases). V was cut by 4 bases and J by 4 bases, with 17 bases left in between. The CDR3 length is 16 residues. CDR1 and CDR2 from the germline V gene are MGHDK and SYGVNS. The full variable domain, rest sourced from reference TRBV25-1 and TRBJ1-5, is EADIYQTPRYLVIGTGKKITLECSQTMGHDKMYWYQQDPGMELHLIHYSYGVNSTEKGDLSSESTVSRIRTEHFPLTLESARPSHTSQYLCASSARDGGINQPQHFGDGTRLSIL.

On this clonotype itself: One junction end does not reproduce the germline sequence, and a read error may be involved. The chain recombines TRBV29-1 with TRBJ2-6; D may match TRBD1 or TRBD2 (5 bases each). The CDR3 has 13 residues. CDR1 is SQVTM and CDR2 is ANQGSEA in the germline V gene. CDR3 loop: CSVEDRPGTAPAF. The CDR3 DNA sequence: TGCAGCGTTGAAGATCGACCCGGGACCGCCCCGGCTTTC.

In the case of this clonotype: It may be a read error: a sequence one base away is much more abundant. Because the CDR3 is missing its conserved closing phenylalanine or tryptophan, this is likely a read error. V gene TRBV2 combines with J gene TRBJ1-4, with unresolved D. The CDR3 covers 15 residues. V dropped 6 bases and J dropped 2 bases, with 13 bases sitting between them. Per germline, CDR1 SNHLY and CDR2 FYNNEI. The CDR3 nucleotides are TGTGCCAGCAGAGGGTTCAGGTCCACTAATGAAAAACTGTTTCTT. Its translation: CASRGFRSTNEKLFL.

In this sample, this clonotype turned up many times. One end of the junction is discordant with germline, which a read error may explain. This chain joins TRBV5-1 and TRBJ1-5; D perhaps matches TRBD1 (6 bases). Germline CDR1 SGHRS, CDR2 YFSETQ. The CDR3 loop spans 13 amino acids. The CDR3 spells CASSQGINQPQHF. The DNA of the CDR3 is TGTGCCAGTAGCCAGGGGATCAATCAGCCCCAGCATTTT.

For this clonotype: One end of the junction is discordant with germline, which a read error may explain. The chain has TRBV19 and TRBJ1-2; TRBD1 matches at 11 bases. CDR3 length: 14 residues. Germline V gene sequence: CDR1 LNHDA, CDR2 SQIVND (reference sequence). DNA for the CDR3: TGTACCAGTACCTCGGACAGGGGGCTATATGGCTACACCTTC. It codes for CTSTSDRGLYGYTF.

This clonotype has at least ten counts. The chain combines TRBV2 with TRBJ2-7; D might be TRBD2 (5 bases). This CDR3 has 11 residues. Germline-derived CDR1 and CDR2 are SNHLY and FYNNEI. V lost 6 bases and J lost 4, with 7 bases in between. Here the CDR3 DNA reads TGTGCCAGCAGGTCGGGATACGAGCAGTACTTC. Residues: CASRSGYEQYF.

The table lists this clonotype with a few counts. CDR3 residues: CASSQDLGLIYEQYF. The CDR3 DNA sequence: TGTGCCAGCAGCCAAGATCTGGGGCTGATTTACGAGCAGTACTTC. The chain has TRBV14 and TRBJ2-7; perhaps TRBD1 as D (5 bases). The germline V gene encodes CDR1 SGHDN and CDR2 FVKESK. There are 15 residues in the CDR3. V was shortened by 0 bases and J by 4 bases, with 13 bases between the two germline ends.

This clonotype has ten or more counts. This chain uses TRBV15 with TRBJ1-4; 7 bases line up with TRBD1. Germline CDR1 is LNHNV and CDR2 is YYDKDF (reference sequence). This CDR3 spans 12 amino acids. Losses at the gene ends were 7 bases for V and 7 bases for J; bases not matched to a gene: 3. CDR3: CATTRDSEKLFF. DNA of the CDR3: TGTGCCACCACCCGGGACAGTGAAAAACTGTTTTTT. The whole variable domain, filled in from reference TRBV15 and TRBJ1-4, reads DAMVIQNPRYQVTQFGKPVTLSCSQTLNHNVMYWYQQKSSQAPKLLFHYYDKDFNNEADTPDNFQSRRPNTSFCFLDIRSPGLGDTAMYLCATTRDSEKLFFGSGTQLSVL.

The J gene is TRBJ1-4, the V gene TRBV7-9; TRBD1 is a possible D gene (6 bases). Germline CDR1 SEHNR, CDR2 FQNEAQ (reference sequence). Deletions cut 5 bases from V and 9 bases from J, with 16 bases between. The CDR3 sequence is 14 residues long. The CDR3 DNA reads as TGTGCCAGCAGCCAAGAATTCGACAGGCAAAAACTGTTTTTT. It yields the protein CASSQEFDRQKLFF. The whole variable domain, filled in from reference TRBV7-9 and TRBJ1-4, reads DTGVSQNPRHKITKRGQNVTFRCDPISEHNRLYWYRQTLGQGPEFLTYFQNEAQLEKSRLLSDRFSAERPKGSFSTLEIQRTEQGDSAMYLCASSQEFDRQKLFFGSGTQLSVL.

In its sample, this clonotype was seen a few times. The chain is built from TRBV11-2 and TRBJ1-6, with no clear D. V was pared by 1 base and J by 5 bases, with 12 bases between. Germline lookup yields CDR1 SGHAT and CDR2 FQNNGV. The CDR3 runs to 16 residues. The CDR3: CASSLARSANNSPLHF. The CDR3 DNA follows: TGTGCCAGCAGCTTAGCGCGTTCCGCTAATAATTCACCCCTCCACTTT. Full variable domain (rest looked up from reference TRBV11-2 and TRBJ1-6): EAGVAQSPRYKIIEKRQSVAFWCNPISGHATLYWYQQILGQGPKLLIQFQNNGVVDDSQLPKDRFSAERLKGVDSTLKIQPAKLEDSAVYLCASSLARSANNSPLHFGNGTRLTVT.

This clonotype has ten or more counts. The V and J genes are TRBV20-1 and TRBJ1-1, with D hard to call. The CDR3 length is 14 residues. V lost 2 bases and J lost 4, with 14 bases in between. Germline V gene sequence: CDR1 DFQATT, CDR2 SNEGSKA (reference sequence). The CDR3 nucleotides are TGCAGTGCTAGACGAGGAGGATTTGGCACTGAAGCTTTCTTT. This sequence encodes CSARRGGFGTEAFF.

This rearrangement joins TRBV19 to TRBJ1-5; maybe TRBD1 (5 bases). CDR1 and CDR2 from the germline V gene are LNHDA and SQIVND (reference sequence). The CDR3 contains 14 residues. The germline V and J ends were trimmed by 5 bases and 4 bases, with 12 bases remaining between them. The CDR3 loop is CASSARSGNQPQHF. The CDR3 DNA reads TGTGCCAGTAGTGCTAGATCAGGGAATCAGCCCCAGCATTTT. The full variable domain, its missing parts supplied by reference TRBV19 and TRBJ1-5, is DGGITQSPKYLFRKEGQNVTLSCEQNLNHDAMYWYRQDPGQGLRLIYYSQIVNDFQKGDIAEGYSVSREKKESFPLTVTSAQKNPTAFYLCASSARSGNQPQHFGDGTRLSIL.

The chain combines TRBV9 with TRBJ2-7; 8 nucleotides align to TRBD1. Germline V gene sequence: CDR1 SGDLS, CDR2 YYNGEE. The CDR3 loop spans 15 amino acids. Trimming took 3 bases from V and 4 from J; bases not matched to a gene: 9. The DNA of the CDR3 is TGTGCCAGCAGCGCCGACGGACAGGGCGGGTACGAGCAGTACTTC. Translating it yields CASSADGQGGYEQYF.

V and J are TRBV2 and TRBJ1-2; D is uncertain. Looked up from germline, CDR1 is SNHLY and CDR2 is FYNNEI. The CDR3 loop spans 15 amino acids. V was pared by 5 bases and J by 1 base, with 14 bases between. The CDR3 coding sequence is TGTGCCAGCAGTCCCCGAGGGAACGATAACTATGGCTACACCTTC. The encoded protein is CASSPRGNDNYGYTF.

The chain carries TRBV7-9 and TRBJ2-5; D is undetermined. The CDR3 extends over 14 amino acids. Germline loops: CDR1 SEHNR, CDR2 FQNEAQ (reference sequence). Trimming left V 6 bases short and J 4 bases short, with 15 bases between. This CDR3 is CASRLRPGPETQYF. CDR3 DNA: TGTGCCAGCAGACTCAGACCAGGACCAGAGACCCAGTACTTC.

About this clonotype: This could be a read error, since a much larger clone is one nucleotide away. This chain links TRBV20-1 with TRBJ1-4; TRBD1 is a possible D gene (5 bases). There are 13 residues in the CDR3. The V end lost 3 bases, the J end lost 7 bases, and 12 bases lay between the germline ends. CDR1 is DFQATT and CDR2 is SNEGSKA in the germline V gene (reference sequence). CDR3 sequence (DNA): TGCAGTGCTAGTGGGGCAGGGAGTGAAAAACTGTTTTTT. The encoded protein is CSASGAGSEKLFF.

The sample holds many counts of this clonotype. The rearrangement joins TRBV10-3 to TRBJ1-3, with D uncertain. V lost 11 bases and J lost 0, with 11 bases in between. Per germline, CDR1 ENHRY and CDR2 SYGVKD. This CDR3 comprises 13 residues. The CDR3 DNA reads TGTGCCCTCATGGGCATCTCTGGAAACACCATATATTTT. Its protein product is CALMGISGNTIYF.

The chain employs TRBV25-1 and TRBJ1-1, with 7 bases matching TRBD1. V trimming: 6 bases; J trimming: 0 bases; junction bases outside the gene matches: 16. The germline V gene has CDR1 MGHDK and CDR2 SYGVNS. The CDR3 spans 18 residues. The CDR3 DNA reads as TGTGCCAGCAGCGTTCCCCGACAGGGAAAGGGGATGAACACTGAAGCTTTCTTT. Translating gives CASSVPRQGKGMNTEAFF. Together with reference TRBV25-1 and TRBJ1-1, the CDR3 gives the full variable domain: EADIYQTPRYLVIGTGKKITLECSQTMGHDKMYWYQQDPGMELHLIHYSYGVNSTEKGDLSSESTVSRIRTEHFPLTLESARPSHTSQYLCASSVPRQGKGMNTEAFFGQGTRLTVV.

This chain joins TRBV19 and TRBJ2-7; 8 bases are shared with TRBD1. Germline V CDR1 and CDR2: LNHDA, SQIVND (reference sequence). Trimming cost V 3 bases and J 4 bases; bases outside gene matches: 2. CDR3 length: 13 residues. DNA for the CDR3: TGTGCCAGTAGTATCTACAGGGGGTACGAGCAGTACTTC. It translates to CASSIYRGYEQYF.

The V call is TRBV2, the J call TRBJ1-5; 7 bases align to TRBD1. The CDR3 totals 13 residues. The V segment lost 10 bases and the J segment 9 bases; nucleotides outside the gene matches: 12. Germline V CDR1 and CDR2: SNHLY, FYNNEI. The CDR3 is CATYTRGGWPQHF. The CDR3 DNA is TGTGCCACATATACCAGGGGGGGGTGGCCCCAGCATTTT.

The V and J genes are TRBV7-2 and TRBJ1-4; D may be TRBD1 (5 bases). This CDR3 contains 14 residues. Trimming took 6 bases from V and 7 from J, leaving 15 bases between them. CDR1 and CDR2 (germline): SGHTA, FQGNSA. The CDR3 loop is CASRFGTGAEKLFF. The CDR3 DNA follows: TGTGCCAGCAGGTTCGGTACCGGGGCTGAAAAACTGTTTTTT.